This TCR beta chain is drawn from a study of blood T cell repertoires in COVID-19. Study in general: From the United States, Italy and Spain came samples of acute and convalescent COVID-19.

As originally analysed: By means of reference gene primer amplification, nucleated cell counts were estimated. TCRdb's copy holds only in-frame clones and misses some; the assay was immunoSEQ multiplex PCR. V and J calls and clone size come straight from that table; D and trimming were deduced from the DNA. The sample comprises 150,000 or so clones, 70% to 90% of which are singletons, and roughly 7.5% rests with the top ten. The germline V gene encodes CDR1 KGHSH and CDR2 LQKENI. The V end was cut by 3 bases, the J end by 5 bases, with 14 bases between. The CDR3 loop spans 14 amino acids. The chain combines TRBV18 with TRBJ2-7; possible D gene TRBD2, 7 bases. The source of this sequence is a man in his forties or fifties who had recovered from COVID-19. Specimen: peripheral blood. The CDR3, as DNA: TGTGCCAGCTCACCGTCAGGGGCGGGAGACGAGCAGTACTTC. Translated, it gives CASSPSGAGDEQYF.